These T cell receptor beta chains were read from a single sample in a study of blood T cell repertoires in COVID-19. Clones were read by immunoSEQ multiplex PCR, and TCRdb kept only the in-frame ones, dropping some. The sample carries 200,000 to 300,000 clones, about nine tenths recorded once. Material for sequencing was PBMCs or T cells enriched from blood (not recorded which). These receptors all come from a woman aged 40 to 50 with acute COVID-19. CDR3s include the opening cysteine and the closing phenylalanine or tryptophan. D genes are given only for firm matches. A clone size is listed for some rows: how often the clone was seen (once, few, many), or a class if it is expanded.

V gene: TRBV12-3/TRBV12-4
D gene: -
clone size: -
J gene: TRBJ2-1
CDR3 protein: CASSLGVKQFF
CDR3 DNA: TGTGCCAGCAGTTTAGGTGTAAAGCAGTTCTTC

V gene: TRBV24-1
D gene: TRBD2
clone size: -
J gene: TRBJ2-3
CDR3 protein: CATSAHGLAGEPDTQYF
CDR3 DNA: TGTGCCACCAGTGCCCACGGGCTAGCGGGGGAACCAGATACGCAGTATTTT

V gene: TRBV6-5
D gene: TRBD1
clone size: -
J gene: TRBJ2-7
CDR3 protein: CASRRAGTGIYEQYF
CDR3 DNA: TGTGCCAGCAGGAGGGCCGGGACAGGGATCTACGAGCAGTACTTC

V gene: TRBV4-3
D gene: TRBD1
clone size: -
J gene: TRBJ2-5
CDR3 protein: CASSQGTGQVQETQYF
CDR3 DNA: TGCGCCAGCAGCCAAGGGACAGGGCAAGTCCAAGAGACCCAGTACTTC

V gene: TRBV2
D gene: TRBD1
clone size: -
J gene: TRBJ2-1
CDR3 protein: CASSEVGGQGRNEQFF
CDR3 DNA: TGTGCCAGCAGTGAAGTGGGGGGACAGGGTCGAAATGAGCAGTTCTTC

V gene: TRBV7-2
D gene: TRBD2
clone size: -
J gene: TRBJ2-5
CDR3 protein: CASSLAELAGAKETQYF
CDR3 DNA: TGTGCCAGCAGCTTAGCGGAATTAGCGGGGGCAAAAGAGACCCAGTACTTC

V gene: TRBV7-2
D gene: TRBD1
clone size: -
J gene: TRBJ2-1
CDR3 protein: CASSPGQGQQFF
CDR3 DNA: TGTGCCAGCAGCCCAGGACAGGGTCAGCAGTTCTTC

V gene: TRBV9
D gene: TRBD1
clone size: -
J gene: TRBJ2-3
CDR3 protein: CASSVQSATGTGKGSTTDTQYF
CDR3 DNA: TGTGCCAGCAGCGTACAGTCCGCCACCGGGACAGGGAAGGGCAGCACCACAGATACGCAGTATTTT

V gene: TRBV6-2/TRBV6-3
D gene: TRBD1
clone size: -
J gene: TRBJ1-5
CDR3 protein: CASSYDRGLSLSNQPQHF
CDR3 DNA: TGTGCCAGCAGTTACGACAGGGGCCTCTCTTTAAGCAATCAGCCCCAGCATTTT

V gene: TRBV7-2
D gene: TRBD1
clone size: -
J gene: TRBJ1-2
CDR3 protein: CASSLVPGRGLDGYTF
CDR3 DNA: TGTGCCAGCAGCTTAGTCCCTGGCAGGGGGCTTGATGGCTACACCTTC

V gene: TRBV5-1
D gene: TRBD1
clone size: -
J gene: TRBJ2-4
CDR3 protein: CASSLRDRKNIQYF
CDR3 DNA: TGCGCCAGCAGCCTTCGGGACAGGAAAAACATTCAGTACTTC

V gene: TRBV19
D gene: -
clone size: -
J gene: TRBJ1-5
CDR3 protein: CASSMSVPNQPQHF
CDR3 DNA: TGTGCCAGTAGTATGAGCGTACCCAATCAGCCCCAGCATTTT

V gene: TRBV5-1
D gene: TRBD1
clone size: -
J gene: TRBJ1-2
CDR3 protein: CASSLSQQGPYGYTF
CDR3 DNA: TGCGCCAGCAGCTTGAGCCAACAGGGGCCCTATGGCTACACCTTC

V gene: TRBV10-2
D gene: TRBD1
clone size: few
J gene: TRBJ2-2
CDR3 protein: CASRPPGQGHGELFF
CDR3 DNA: TGCGCCAGCAGACCCCCGGGACAGGGCCACGGGGAGCTGTTTTTT

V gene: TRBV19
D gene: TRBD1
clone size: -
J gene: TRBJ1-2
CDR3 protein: CASSMLQGAGYGYTF
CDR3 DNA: TGTGCCAGTAGTATGCTACAGGGGGCGGGCTATGGCTACACCTTC

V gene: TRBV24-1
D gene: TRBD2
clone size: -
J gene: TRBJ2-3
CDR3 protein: CATSDLSGGSSTDTQYF
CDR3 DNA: TGTGCCACCAGTGATTTATCCGGGGGGTCCAGCACAGATACGCAGTATTTT

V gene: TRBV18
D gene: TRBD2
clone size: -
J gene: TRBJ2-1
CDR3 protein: CASSQIAGGPPGSYNEQFF
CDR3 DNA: TGTGCCAGCTCACAAATAGCGGGAGGGCCCCCCGGCTCCTACAATGAGCAGTTCTTC

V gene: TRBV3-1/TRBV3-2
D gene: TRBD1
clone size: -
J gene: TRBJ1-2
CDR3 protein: CASSQTGAGGYTF
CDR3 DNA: TGTGCCAGCAGCCAAACAGGGGCGGGTGGCTACACCTTC

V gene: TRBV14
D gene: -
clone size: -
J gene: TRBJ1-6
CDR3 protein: CASSQSGIYSPLHF
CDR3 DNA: TGTGCCAGCAGCCAAAGCGGGATATATTCACCCCTCCACTTT

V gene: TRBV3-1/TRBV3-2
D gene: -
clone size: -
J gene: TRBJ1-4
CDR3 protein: CASSPSLATNEKLFF
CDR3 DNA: TGTGCCAGCAGCCCGAGCCTTGCAACTAATGAAAAACTGTTTTTT

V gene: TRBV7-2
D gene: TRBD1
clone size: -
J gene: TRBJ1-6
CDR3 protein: CASSPEEGARNSPLHF
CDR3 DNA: TGTGCCAGCAGCCCTGAGGAGGGGGCGCGTAATTCACCCCTCCACTTT

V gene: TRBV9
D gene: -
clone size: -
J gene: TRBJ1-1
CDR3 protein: CASSVGLSNTEAFF
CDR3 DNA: TGTGCCAGCAGCGTAGGACTTTCGAACACTGAAGCTTTCTTT

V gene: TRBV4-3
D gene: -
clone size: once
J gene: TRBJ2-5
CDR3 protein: CASSQVPGGTQYF
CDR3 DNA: TGCGCCAGCAGCCAAGTGCCTGGAGGGACCCAGTACTTC

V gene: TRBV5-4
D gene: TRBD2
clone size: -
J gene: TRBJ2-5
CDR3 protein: CAGGLAGAETQYF
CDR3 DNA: TGTGCCGGGGGACTAGCGGGAGCAGAGACCCAGTACTTC

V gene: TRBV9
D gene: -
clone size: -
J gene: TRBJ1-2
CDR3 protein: CASSVGGVSYGYTF
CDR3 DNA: TGTGCCAGCAGCGTTGGGGGGGTGAGCTATGGCTACACCTTC

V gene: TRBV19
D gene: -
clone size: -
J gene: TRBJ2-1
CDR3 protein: CASSIRAGLDNEQFF
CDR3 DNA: TGTGCCAGTAGTATCAGGGCAGGGTTAGACAATGAGCAGTTCTTC

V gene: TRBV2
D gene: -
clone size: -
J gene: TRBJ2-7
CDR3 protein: CASSQDRPDEYEQYF
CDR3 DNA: TGTGCCAGCAGCCAAGACAGGCCCGATGAGTACGAGCAGTACTTC

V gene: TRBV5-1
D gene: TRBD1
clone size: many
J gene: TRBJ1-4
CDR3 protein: CASSLVDGQGRKLFF
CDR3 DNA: TGCGCCAGCAGCTTGGTCGATGGACAGGGGAGAAAACTGTTTTTT

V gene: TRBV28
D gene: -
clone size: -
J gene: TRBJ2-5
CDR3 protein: CASSPPGGAQYF
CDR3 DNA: TGTGCCAGCAGTCCCCCGGGTGGAGCCCAGTACTTC

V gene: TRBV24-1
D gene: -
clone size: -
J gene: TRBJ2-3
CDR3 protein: CATSDPQGLDTQYF
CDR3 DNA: TGTGCCACCAGTGATCCTCAGGGATTGGATACGCAGTATTTT

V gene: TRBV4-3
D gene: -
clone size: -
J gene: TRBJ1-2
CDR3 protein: CASSQGGGLRPNYGYTF
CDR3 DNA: TGCGCCAGCAGCCAAGGGGGCGGACTACGTCCTAACTATGGCTACACCTTC

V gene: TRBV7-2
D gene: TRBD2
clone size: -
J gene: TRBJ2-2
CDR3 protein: CASSTSGIAGELFF
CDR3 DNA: TGTGCCAGCAGCACTAGCGGGATAGCCGGGGAGCTGTTTTTT

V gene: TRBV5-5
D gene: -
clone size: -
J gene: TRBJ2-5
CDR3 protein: CASSLAALPISPQTQYF
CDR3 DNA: TGTGCCAGCAGCTTGGCCGCACTTCCTATCTCCCCCCAGACCCAGTACTTC

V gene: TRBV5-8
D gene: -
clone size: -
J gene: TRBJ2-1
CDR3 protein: CASSSNNEQFF
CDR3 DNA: TGTGCCAGCAGCTCCAACAATGAGCAGTTCTTC

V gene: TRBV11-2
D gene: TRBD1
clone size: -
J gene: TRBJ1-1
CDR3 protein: CASSFRTGGNTEAFF
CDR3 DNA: TGTGCCAGCAGCTTTAGGACAGGGGGGAACACTGAAGCTTTCTTT

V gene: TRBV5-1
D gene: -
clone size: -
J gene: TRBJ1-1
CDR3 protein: CASSTDGGVNTEAFF
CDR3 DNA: TGCGCCAGCAGCACGGACGGAGGGGTGAACACTGAAGCTTTCTTT

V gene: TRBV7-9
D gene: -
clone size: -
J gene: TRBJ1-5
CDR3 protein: CASSLVSSYQPQHF
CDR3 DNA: TGTGCCAGCAGCTTAGTTTCCAGTTATCAGCCCCAGCATTTT

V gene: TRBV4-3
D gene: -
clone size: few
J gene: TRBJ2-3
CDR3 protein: CASSQENLGGRDTQYF
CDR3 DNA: TGCGCCAGCAGCCAAGAAAATCTAGGAGGGAGAGATACGCAGTATTTT

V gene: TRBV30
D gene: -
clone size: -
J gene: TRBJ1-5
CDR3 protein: CAWTSGRGSNQPQHF
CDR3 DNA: TGTGCCTGGACATCGGGCAGGGGAAGCAATCAGCCCCAGCATTTT

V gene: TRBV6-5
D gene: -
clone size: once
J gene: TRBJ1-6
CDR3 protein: CASSYTGGNSPLHF
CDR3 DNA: TGTGCCAGCAGTTACACAGGTGGTAATTCACCCCTCCACTTT

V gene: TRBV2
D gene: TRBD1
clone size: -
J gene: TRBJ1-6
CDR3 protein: CASSEATGNYNSPLHF
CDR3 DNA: TGTGCCAGCAGTGAAGCGACAGGGAATTATAATTCACCCCTCCACTTT

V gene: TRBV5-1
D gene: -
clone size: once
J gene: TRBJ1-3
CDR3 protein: CASSEPGGNTIYF
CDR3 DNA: TGCGCCAGCTCAGAGCCGGGGGGAAACACCATATATTTT

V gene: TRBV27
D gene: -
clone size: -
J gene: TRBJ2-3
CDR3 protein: CASSLRGTDTQYF
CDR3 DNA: TGTGCCAGCAGTTTGCGCGGCACAGATACGCAGTATTTT

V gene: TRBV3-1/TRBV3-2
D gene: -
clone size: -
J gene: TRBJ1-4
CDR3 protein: CASSPFGGNEKLFF
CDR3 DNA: TGTGCCAGCAGCCCGTTCGGGGGTAATGAAAAACTGTTTTTT

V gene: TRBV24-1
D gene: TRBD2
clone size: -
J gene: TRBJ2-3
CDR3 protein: CATSEELAGGRNTQYF
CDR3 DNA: TGTGCCACCAGTGAAGAGCTAGCGGGAGGGCGCAATACGCAGTATTTT

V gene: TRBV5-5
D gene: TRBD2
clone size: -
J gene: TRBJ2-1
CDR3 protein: CASSFGTRANEQFF
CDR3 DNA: TGTGCCAGCAGCTTCGGGACTAGAGCCAATGAGCAGTTCTTC

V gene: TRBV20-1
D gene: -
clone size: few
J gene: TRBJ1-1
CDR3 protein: CSASGGRKVDGTEAFF
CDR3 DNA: TGCAGTGCTAGTGGGGGGCGGAAAGTGGACGGCACTGAAGCTTTCTTT

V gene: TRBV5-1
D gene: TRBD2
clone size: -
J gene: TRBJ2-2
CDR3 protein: CASSWSPAGGRTGELFF
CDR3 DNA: TGCGCCAGCAGCTGGTCCCCGGCGGGGGGCAGGACCGGGGAGCTGTTTTTT

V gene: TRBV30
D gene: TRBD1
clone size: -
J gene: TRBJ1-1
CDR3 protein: CAWSGTGEYTEAFF
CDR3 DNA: TGTGCCTGGAGTGGGACAGGGGAATACACTGAAGCTTTCTTT

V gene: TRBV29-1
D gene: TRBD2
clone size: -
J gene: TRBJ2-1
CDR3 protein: CSVAASGGINEQFF
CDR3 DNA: TGCAGCGTTGCCGCTAGCGGGGGGATCAATGAGCAGTTCTTC

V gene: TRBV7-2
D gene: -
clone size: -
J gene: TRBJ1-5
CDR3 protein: CASSLSLLREAQPQHF
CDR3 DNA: TGTGCCAGCAGCTTGTCCCTTTTGCGGGAGGCTCAGCCCCAGCATTTT

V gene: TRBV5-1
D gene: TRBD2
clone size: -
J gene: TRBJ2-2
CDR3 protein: CASSSALADTGELFF
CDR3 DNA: TGCGCCAGCAGCTCGGCCCTAGCGGATACCGGGGAGCTGTTTTTT

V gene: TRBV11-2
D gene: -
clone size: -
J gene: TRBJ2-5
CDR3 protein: CASSLGLYQETQYF
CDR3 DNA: TGTGCCAGCAGCTTGGGACTTTATCAAGAGACCCAGTACTTC

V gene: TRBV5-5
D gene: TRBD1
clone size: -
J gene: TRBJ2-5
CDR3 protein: CASSVGTGAQETQYF
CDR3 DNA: TGTGCCAGCAGCGTCGGGACAGGGGCCCAAGAGACCCAGTACTTC

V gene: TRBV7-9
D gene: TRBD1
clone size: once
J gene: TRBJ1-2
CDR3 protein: CASSLDRVGYTF
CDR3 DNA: TGTGCCAGCAGCCTGGACAGGGTCGGCTACACCTTC

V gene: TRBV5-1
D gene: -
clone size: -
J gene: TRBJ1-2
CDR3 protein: CASSLGSGFNYGYTF
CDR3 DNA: TGCGCCAGCAGCTTGGGGTCAGGGTTCAACTATGGCTACACCTTC

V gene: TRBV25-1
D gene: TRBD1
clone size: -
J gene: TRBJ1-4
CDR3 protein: CASSELGTGDEKLFF
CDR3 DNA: TGTGCCAGCAGTGAATTGGGGACAGGGGATGAAAAACTGTTTTTT

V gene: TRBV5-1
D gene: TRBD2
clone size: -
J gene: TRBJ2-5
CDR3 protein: CASSLRAQRGGKETQYF
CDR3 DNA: TGCGCCAGCAGCTTGAGGGCCCAGCGGGGGGGCAAAGAGACCCAGTACTTC